A single sample gave rise to the 29 T cell receptor beta chains below, sequenced in a study of cytotoxic CD8 clonotypes in ibrutinib-treated CLL. Sequencing used immunoSEQ multiplex PCR; TCRdb keeps in-frame clones, though not all of them. The repertoire holds approximately 150,000 clones, with roughly 90% as singletons. The specimen was PBMCs, collected at disease progression, from a patient treated with ibrutinib. Source of these receptors: a human donor with chronic lymphocytic leukemia.

The J gene is TRBJ1-5, the V gene TRBV6-6; a possible D gene is TRBD1 (6 bases). The CDR3 length is 13 residues. The germline V gene encodes CDR1 MNHNY and CDR2 SVGAGI (reference sequence). V was shortened by 10 bases and J by 2 bases, with 12 bases between the two germline ends. The CDR3 here is CATVGGGNQPQHF. Here the CDR3 DNA reads TGTGCCACGGTCGGGGGCGGCAATCAGCCCCAGCATTTT.

This clone appeared once. The CDR3 region has the DNA TGCGCCAGCAGCTTCGAATACGCCGGCTACGAGCAGTACTTC. This sequence encodes CASSFEYAGYEQYF. The rearrangement joins TRBV5-1 to TRBJ2-7; D remains unclear. The germline gives CDR1 SGHRS, CDR2 YFSETQ. V dropped 2 bases and J dropped 3 bases, with 12 bases sitting between them. This CDR3 has 14 residues.

The rearrangement links TRBV23-1 to TRBJ1-5, with 8 bases lining up with TRBD1. TRBV23-1 has ORF status, its function being uncertain. CDR3 size: 15 residues. Unmatched junction bases numbered 8, after V lost 10 bases and J lost 0 bases. CDR3: CATQDRENSNQPQHF. CDR3 DNA: TGCGCCACCCAGGACAGGGAGAATAGCAATCAGCCCCAGCATTTT.

The chain combines TRBV27 with TRBJ1-1; D is uncertain. Trimming pared 2 bases from V and 2 bases from J, leaving 12 bases between. Germline V gene data show CDR1 as MNHEY and CDR2 as SMNVEV (reference sequence). The CDR3 has 15 residues. As DNA, the CDR3 is TGTGCCAGCAGTTTAGAGGTTAGCGGTAACACTGAAGCTTTCTTT. Its protein is CASSLEVSGNTEAFF.

The sample holds a few counts of this clone. The chain has TRBV25-1 and TRBJ1-2; tentative D call: TRBD1 (6 bases). CDR1 and CDR2 from the germline V gene are MGHDK and SYGVNS. This CDR3 contains 14 residues. Trimming took 8 bases from V and 2 from J, leaving 15 bases between them. The CDR3 DNA sequence: TGTGCCAGCTTCAGCGGGGGGCACAACTATGGCTACACCTTC. Protein sequence: CASFSGGHNYGYTF.

CDR3 sequence reads: CASSISADYGYTF. The CDR3 coding sequence is TGTGCCAGTAGTATCTCTGCAGACTATGGCTACACCTTC. This chain links TRBV19 with TRBJ1-2; D ambiguous. Germline loops: CDR1 LNHDA, CDR2 SQIVND (reference sequence). CDR3 length: 13 residues. Trimming shortened V by 3 bases and J by 3 bases, and 8 bases separated the two germline ends.

Points on this clone: One end of the junction does not line up with germline, which may come from a read error. V is TRBV7-7 and J is TRBJ2-5, with no clear D. Germline V gives CDR1 SSHAT, CDR2 FNYEAQ (reference sequence). The CDR3 has 13 residues. Here the CDR3 reads CASSLDDSQTQYF. The DNA of the CDR3 is TGTGCTAGCAGCTTAGATGACTCGCAGACCCAGTACTTC.

This clone came up many times. The rearrangement links TRBV27 to TRBJ1-2, with 9 bases matching TRBD1. V lost 3 bases to trimming and J lost 8 bases; unmatched junction nucleotides: 10. The CDR3 runs 15 residues. Looked up from germline, CDR1 is MNHEY and CDR2 is SMNVEV (reference sequence). CDR3 residues: CASSFGTGLSQGYTF. Written as DNA, the CDR3 is TGTGCCAGCAGTTTCGGGACAGGGCTGAGCCAGGGCTACACCTTC.

The rearrangement joins TRBV7-9 to TRBJ2-2, with TRBD1 matching 10 bases. The trim removed 1 base at V and 4 bases at J, leaving 6 bases unmatched. Germline CDR1 is SEHNR and CDR2 is FQNEAQ (reference sequence). The CDR3 covers 17 residues. The CDR3 coding sequence is TGTGCCAGCAGCTTAGGACAGGGGGCGCGTGGCACCGGGGAGCTGTTTTTT. Translation: CASSLGQGARGTGELFF.

The genes are TRBV2 and TRBJ2-7; unclear D gene. Germline V lookup: CDR1 SNHLY, CDR2 FYNNEI. This CDR3 contains 10 residues. V shed 10 bases and J shed 5 bases, with 9 bases lying between them. In DNA, the CDR3 is TGTGCCACCGGATCAAACGAGCAGTACTTC. It encodes CATGSNEQYF.

In the case of this clone: The same CDR3 can be traced to other DNA sequences in this sample. The CDR3: CASSQGAGETQYF. CDR3 coding DNA: TGTGCCAGCAGCCAGGGGGCCGGGGAGACCCAGTACTTC. This chain joins TRBV5-4 and TRBJ2-5; 8 bases agree with TRBD1. The V gene end was trimmed by 4 bases and the J gene end by 5 bases; junction bases not matched to a gene: 4. CDR3 length equals 13 residues. The germline V gene encodes CDR1 SGHNT and CDR2 YYREEE (reference sequence). Variable domain in full (rest from reference TRBV5-4 and TRBJ2-5): ETGVTQSPTHLIKTRGQQVTLRCSSQSGHNTVSWYQQALGQGPQFIFQYYREEENGRGNFPPRFSGLQFPNYSSELNVNALELDDSALYLCASSQGAGETQYFGPGTRLLVL.

V usage is TRBV28 and J usage is TRBJ1-1; D ambiguous. Germline V gene data show CDR1 as MDHEN and CDR2 as SYDVKM. The CDR3 is 12 amino acids. V lost 7 bases and J lost 11, with 17 bases in between. CDR3: CASITTPLGAFF. The CDR3 DNA is TGTGCCAGCATCACGACACCCCTGGGGGCTTTCTTT.

The rearrangement uses TRBV4-3 and TRBJ1-1, with D uncertain. V was clipped by 4 bases and J by 1 base, with 10 bases between them. CDR1 and CDR2 from the germline V gene are LGHNA and YSLEER. This CDR3 is 14 amino acids long. CDR3 nucleotides: TGCGCCAGCAGCCTGGCGGCGGGGAACACTGAAGCTTTCTTT. This codes for CASSLAAGNTEAFF.

The chain recombines TRBV29-1 with TRBJ2-1; TRBD2 matches 11 bases. This CDR3 comprises 16 residues. Germline V gene sequence: CDR1 SQVTM, CDR2 ANQGSEA. V lost 2 bases, J lost 8 bases, and 11 bases stayed unmatched. In DNA, the CDR3 is TGCAGCGTTGAACAGGCACGACTAGCGGGGAGGGATGAGCAGTTCTTC. It specifies CSVEQARLAGRDEQFF.

This rearrangement joins TRBV14 to TRBJ1-5; D gene unclear. Between the trimmed V and J ends, which lost 3 bases and 9 bases, there was a span of 12 bases. CDR3 size: 13 residues. Germline CDR1 SGHDN, CDR2 FVKESK. In DNA form, the CDR3 reads TGTGCCAGCAGCCAGGTACGACAAGGGCCCCAGCATTTT. Residues: CASSQVRQGPQHF.

This clone has a handful of counts. J is TRBJ2-1 and V is TRBV11-2; no definite D call. Germline values: CDR1 SGHAT, CDR2 FQNNGV. Trimming shortened V by 1 base and J by 0 bases, and 10 bases separated the two germline ends. The CDR3 covers 16 residues. CDR3 DNA: TGTGCCAGCAGCTTAGGACGGGTACTCTCCTACAATGAGCAGTTCTTC. It specifies CASSLGRVLSYNEQFF.

The chain uses TRBV5-1 and TRBJ1-4; tentative D call: TRBD1 (6 bases). This CDR3 has 16 amino acids. Germline CDR1 reads SGHRS; CDR2 reads YFSETQ. The V end lost 2 bases, the J end lost 3 bases, and 14 bases lay between the germline ends. The chain's CDR3 is CASSLPAGVANEKLFF. For the CDR3, the DNA is TGCGCCAGCAGCTTACCCGCAGGGGTGGCTAATGAAAAACTGTTTTTT.

This chain uses TRBV13 with TRBJ2-7; D is unresolved. The V gene's germline CDR1 is PRHDT and CDR2 FYEKMQ (reference sequence). The CDR3 runs 14 residues. Trimming took off 5 bases at V and 1 base at J, with 12 bases between the two ends. In DNA form, the CDR3 reads TGTGCCAGCAGCCCTAAACCAGTTTCCTACGAGCAGTACTTC. Translated, it gives CASSPKPVSYEQYF.

The chain joins TRBV23-1 to TRBJ2-4; the D call may be TRBD1 or TRBD2 (5 bases each). TRBV23-1 is filed as an ORF, its function uncertain. The CDR3 extends over 19 amino acids. V lost 4 bases, J lost 2 bases, and 24 bases lay in between. The CDR3 reads CASSPHMPPGRNPKNIQYF. The CDR3 DNA reads as TGCGCCAGCAGTCCGCATATGCCACCGGGACGTAACCCCAAAAACATTCAGTACTTC.

A remark on this clone: The junction and the germline gene differ at one end; a read error may be behind it. The V call is TRBV14, the J call TRBJ2-7; D gene ambiguous. CDR1 and CDR2 from the germline V gene are SGHDN and FVKESK. The CDR3 sequence is 13 residues long. The CDR3 region is CASSKDNSYEQYF. Written as DNA, the CDR3 is TGTGCCAGCAGCAAAGATAACTCCTACGAGCAGTACTTC. Looking up the rest from reference TRBV14 and TRBJ2-7 gives the full variable domain: EAGVTQFPSHSVIEKGQTVTLRCDPISGHDNLYWYRRVMGKEIKFLLHFVKESKQDESGMPNNRFLAERTGGTYSTLKVQPAELEDSGVYFCASSKDNSYEQYFGPGTRLTVT.

This sequence joins TRBV5-1 and TRBJ2-2; 8 bases are a match to TRBD2. V lost 6 bases, J lost 5 bases, and 9 bases stayed unmatched. This CDR3 has 15 amino acids. The germline V gene has CDR1 SGHRS and CDR2 YFSETQ. In nucleotides, the CDR3 is TGCGCCAGCACCCCGGGACTAGTCATTACCGGGGAGCTGTTTTTT. Translated, it gives CASTPGLVITGELFF.

This clone appeared a single time. The genes are TRBV2 and TRBJ2-5; 8 nucleotides agree with TRBD2. Trimming cost V 6 bases and J 5 bases; bases outside gene matches: 8. Germline V lookup: CDR1 SNHLY, CDR2 FYNNEI. The CDR3 has 14 residues. The CDR3 region is CASRLRSGSETQYF. The CDR3 nucleotides are TGTGCCAGCAGACTACGAAGCGGGAGTGAGACCCAGTACTTC.

The chain is built from TRBV19 and TRBJ2-2, with TRBD2 matching 7 bases. In germline, CDR1 is LNHDA, CDR2 SQIVND (reference sequence). This CDR3 comprises 16 residues. After removal of 2 bases from V and 2 bases from J, the junction contained 5 bases not matched to a gene. This CDR3 is CASSIYGGSNTGELFF. The DNA of the CDR3 is TGTGCCAGTAGTATATACGGCGGGAGTAACACCGGGGAGCTGTTTTTT.

The gene calls are TRBV1 and TRBJ2-7; the tabulated D call, TRBD2, remains unverified against the DNA. TRBV1 constitutes a pseudogene. There are 16 residues in the CDR3. The CDR3 region has the DNA TGCACCAGCAGCCCAAGTAAACTAGCAGTGATCTACGAGCAGTACTTC. Its translation: CTSSPSKLAVIYEQYF.

This clone was counted only a few times. V is TRBV10-1 and J is TRBJ2-1; D possibly corresponds to TRBD1 (6 bases). The germline V and J ends were trimmed by 8 bases and 6 bases, with 17 bases remaining between them. This CDR3 has 14 residues. The germline gives CDR1 WNHNN, CDR2 SYGVQD (reference sequence). CDR3 DNA: TGCGCCAGCGGAGGAACAGGGATGAGCAATGAGCAGTTCTTC. Translation: CASGGTGMSNEQFF.

The rearrangement links TRBV5-6 to TRBJ2-1; no clear D. The CDR3 spans 15 residues. Between the trimmed V and J ends, which lost 3 bases and 3 bases, there was a span of 13 bases. Germline-derived CDR1 and CDR2 are SGHDT and YYEEEE. CDR3 DNA: TGTGCCAGCAGCTCGAAGGGAAGGGTCTACAATGAGCAGTTCTTC. Amino acid sequence: CASSSKGRVYNEQFF.

The chain combines TRBV15 with TRBJ2-1, with TRBD2 identical over 8 bases. This CDR3 spans 16 amino acids. Germline CDR1 reads LNHNV; CDR2 reads YYDKDF (reference sequence). Trimming cost V 1 base and J 8 bases; bases outside gene matches: 10. The CDR3 sequence: CATSRGQAGALHEQFF. The CDR3 DNA reads TGTGCCACCAGCAGAGGTCAAGCGGGAGCGTTGCATGAGCAGTTCTTC.

The rearrangement links TRBV14 to TRBJ1-1, with D unresolved. Germline values: CDR1 SGHDN, CDR2 FVKESK. The CDR3 totals 14 residues. The V gene lost 4 bases and the J gene lost 4 bases, with 13 bases spanning the gap. The CDR3, as DNA: TGTGCCAGCAGCCGGGTGGGAACGAGCACTGAAGCTTTCTTT. It translates to CASSRVGTSTEAFF.

This chain links TRBV5-1 with TRBJ2-5, with 13 positions matching TRBD2. V trimming: 6 bases; J trimming: 0 bases; junction bases outside the gene matches: 2. Per the germline V gene, CDR1 is SGHRS and CDR2 is YFSETQ. The CDR3 contains 15 residues. CDR3 nucleotide sequence: TGCGCCAGCAAGGGACTAGCGGGATACCAAGAGACCCAGTACTTC. Protein sequence: CASKGLAGYQETQYF.